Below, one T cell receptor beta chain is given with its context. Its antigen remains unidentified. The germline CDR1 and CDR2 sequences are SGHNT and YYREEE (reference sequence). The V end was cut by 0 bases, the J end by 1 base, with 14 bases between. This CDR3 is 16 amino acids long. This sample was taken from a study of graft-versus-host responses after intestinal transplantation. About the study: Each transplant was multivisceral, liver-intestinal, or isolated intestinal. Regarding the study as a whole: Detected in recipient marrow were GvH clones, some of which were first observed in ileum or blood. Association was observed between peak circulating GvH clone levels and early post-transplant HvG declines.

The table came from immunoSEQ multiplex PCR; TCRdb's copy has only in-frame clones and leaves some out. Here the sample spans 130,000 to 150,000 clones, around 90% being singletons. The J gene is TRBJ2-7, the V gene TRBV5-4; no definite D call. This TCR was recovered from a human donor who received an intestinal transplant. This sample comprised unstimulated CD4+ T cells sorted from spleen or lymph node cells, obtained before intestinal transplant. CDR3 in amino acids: CASSLAPAPFSYEQYF. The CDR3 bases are TGTGCCAGCAGCTTGGCTCCAGCCCCCTTTTCCTACGAGCAGTACTTC.